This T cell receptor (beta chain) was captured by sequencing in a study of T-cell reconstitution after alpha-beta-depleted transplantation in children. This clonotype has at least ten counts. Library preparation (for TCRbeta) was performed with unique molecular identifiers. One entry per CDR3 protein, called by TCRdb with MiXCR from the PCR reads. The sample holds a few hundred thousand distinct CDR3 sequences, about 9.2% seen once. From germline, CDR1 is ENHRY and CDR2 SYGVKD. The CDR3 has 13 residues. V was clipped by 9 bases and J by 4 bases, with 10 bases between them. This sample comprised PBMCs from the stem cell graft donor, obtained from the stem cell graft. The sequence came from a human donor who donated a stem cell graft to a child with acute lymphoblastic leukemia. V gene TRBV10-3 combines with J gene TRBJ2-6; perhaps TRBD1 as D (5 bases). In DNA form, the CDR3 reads TGTGCCATGTTGGGGCCCGGGGCCAACGTCCTGACTTTC. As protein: CAMLGPGANVLTF.